This T cell receptor (beta chain) was captured by sequencing in a study of T cell responses to AZD1222 COVID-19 vaccine. Notes on this clone: Antigen unknown.

Clones were sequenced by immunoSEQ multiplex PCR, and TCRdb holds only the in-frame ones, with some missing. In the table there are some 110,000 clones, about 90% of which are singletons. General study results and limits: The number of AZD1222 recipients seropositive at baseline was only five or six.

V was clipped by 6 bases and J by 0 bases, with 24 bases between them. There are 19 residues in the CDR3. Germline V CDR1 and CDR2: SGHTA, FQGTGA. The TCR comes from an adult in good health. This chain uses TRBV7-3 with TRBJ1-3, with D unresolved. This specimen consisted of peripheral blood, obtained on day 0 of AZD1222 vaccination. CDR3 DNA sequence: TGTGCCAGCAGTCGTCCCGCTCGAGTACCATCGAGCTCTGGAAACACCATATATTTT. It is translated as CASSRPARVPSSSGNTIYF.